This TCR beta chain was found in a study of T cells after yellow fever vaccination. Study-level information: The SMART-Seq v4 Ultra Low Input method served to prepare the low-cell-number fractions. General study points: The appearance of a small share of clonotypes in both CD4 and CD8 compartments was observed. Post-booster repertoires contained most primary-vaccination clones again (roughly 96% CD4, about 90% CD8).

5'RACE template switching generated TCR cDNA, adding a universal primer site and UMIs. TCRdb itself ran the 5' RACE reads through MiXCR, one entry per CDR3 protein. Of around 550,000 distinct CDR3 sequences listed, roughly 21% were seen once; the top ten hold approximately 14%. This clonotype was counted only a few times. Its target is not known. This CDR3 has 16 amino acids. V lost 6 bases and J lost 0, with 15 bases in between. The TCR sequence derives from a man under 40 who received the YFV17D yellow fever vaccine. V gene TRBV12-3 or TRBV12-4 combines with J gene TRBJ2-1, with a tentative D call TRBD1 (8 bases). The sample in question was PBMCs, obtained 15 days after the yellow fever booster vaccination. In DNA, the CDR3 is TGTGCCAGCAGCAAAACAGGGGGGGGCTCCTACAATGAGCAGTTCTTC. It encodes CASSKTGGGSYNEQFF.